These 7 T cell receptor beta chains were sequenced from one sample in a study of vaccination and CD4 T cells after COVID-19. Their antigens are not known. Oncomine TCR Beta short-read sequencing was applied to DNA from cultured CD4+ T cells. From the PCR reads, TCRdb called clonotypes with MiXCR, one entry per CDR3 protein. The profile shows around 26,000 distinct CDR3 sequences, around three fifths of them singletons. As for treatment: approximately 9-day PBMC culture with coronavirus spike peptide pools or control peptides (ViraFEST assay). The sample taken for sequencing was CD4+ T cells from blood, cultured in vitro. All receptors derive from a human donor who had recovered from COVID-19.

Concerning this clonotype itself: The DNA is omitted, as the CDR3 cannot be located on it reliably, and the CDR3 follows TCRdb's listing. This chain joins TRBV6-1 and TRBJ1-5; TRBD1 is the table's D call and was not checked against the DNA. CDR1 is MNHNS, CDR2 SASEGT, per germline. The CDR3 spans 15 residues, counting both ends. CDR3 region: CASSPGQGVFWPQHF.

V and J are TRBV4-2 and TRBJ2-1; 11 bases align to TRBD2. The V and J ends lost 2 bases and 6 bases, in that order; junction bases with no gene match: 9. Germline CDR1 LGHNA, CDR2 YNFKEQ. The CDR3 loop spans 17 amino acids. CDR3 in amino acids: CASSQSTSGSSLNEQFF. The CDR3 coding sequence is TGTGCCAGCAGCCAATCCACTAGCGGGAGTTCCCTCAATGAGCAGTTCTTC.

This clonotype occurred a few times. The chain has TRBV15 and TRBJ2-3, with 11 bases aligning to TRBD2. V was clipped by 0 bases and J by 2 bases; unmatched bases: 4. The length of the CDR3 is 17 residues. The V gene's germline CDR1 is LNHNV and CDR2 YYDKDF (reference sequence). CDR3 DNA sequence: TGTGCCACCAGCAGAGATCAACTAGCGGGAGACACAGATACGCAGTATTTT. This codes for CATSRDQLAGDTDTQYF.

This clonotype occurred a few times. The V and J genes are TRBV2 and TRBJ1-2; 7 bases are shared with TRBD1. The CDR3 has 13 residues. The junction had 6 bases not matched to a gene; V was cut back by 8 bases and J by 3 bases. Per germline, CDR1 SNHLY and CDR2 FYNNEI. The CDR3 here is CASLSDRDYGYTF. In DNA form, the CDR3 reads TGTGCCAGCCTTTCAGACAGGGACTATGGCTACACCTTC.

This clonotype was counted between two and nine times. The chain links TRBV28 to TRBJ1-2, with D possibly being TRBD1 (5 bases). CDR3 length: 14 amino acids. With 4 bases removed from V and 0 bases from J, the gap between germline ends came to 9 bases. CDR1 is MDHEN, CDR2 SYDVKM, per germline. Here the CDR3 DNA reads TGTGCCAGCAGTTCCGGGGGGACTAACTATGGCTACACCTTC. This gives the protein CASSSGGTNYGYTF.

This clonotype was counted a few times. J is TRBJ1-5 and V is TRBV28; D call uncertain. Trimming stripped 11 bases from V and 3 bases from J, with 14 bases between. The CDR3 length is 13 residues. The V gene's germline CDR1 is MDHEN and CDR2 SYDVKM. CDR3 sequence (DNA): TGTGCCCTCCGGGGTGGATCCAATCAGCCCCAGCATTTT. Translation gives CALRGGSNQPQHF.

This chain connects TRBV6-1 to TRBJ2-5; D may be TRBD1 (5 bases). The V and J ends lost 2 bases and 5 bases respectively, with 6 bases between them. Per germline, CDR1 MNHNS and CDR2 SASEGT. The CDR3 is 12 residues long. The CDR3 DNA is TGTGCCAGCAGTGAATCAGGGGAGACCCAGTACTTC. It encodes CASSESGETQYF.